This T cell receptor beta chain emerged from a study of early T cells in non-severe SARS-CoV-2 infection. Overall study context: The chains were unpaired, and the sequenced material was bulk RNA from unsorted whole blood. Study-wide results and caveats: In VDJdb matching, anti-spike CD8 responses were favored while private and CD4 specificities went missing.

Tagging with unique molecular identifiers was applied to individual cDNA molecules. TCRdb reanalysed the 5' RACE reads using MiXCR and keeps one entry per CDR3 protein. The table shows about 97,000 distinct CDR3 sequences, with about an eighth occurring only once. As for this clonotype: Its antigen is as yet unknown.

The V gene lost 6 bases and the J gene lost 0 bases, with 12 bases spanning the gap. This CDR3 has 14 residues. Germline loops: CDR1 MNHEY, CDR2 SVGAGI. Sequencing was performed on whole blood. This sequence originates from an adult who was a healthcare worker with PCR-confirmed SARS-CoV-2 infection or an uninfected control (not recorded which). The chain couples TRBV6-5 to TRBJ2-7, with D maybe TRBD2 (5 bases). CDR3 bases: TGTGCCAGCAGAGCGACTACCAACTCCTACGAGCAGTACTTC. As protein: CASRATTNSYEQYF.